One and the same sample provided the 14 T cell receptor beta chains below, sequenced in a study of PD-1 blockade in classical Hodgkin lymphoma. As for time point: cycle 4 day 1 (C4D1), after five to seven weeks of nivolumab. Each and every patient relapsed after autologous stem cell transplantation, and patients got differing brentuximab vedotin exposure. Magnetic depletion of unwanted cells isolated CD4+ T cells from thawed PBMCs. The table came from immunoSEQ multiplex PCR; TCRdb's copy has only in-frame clones and leaves some out. The sample has about 17,000 clones, over 70% seen once. This sample comprised CD4+ T cells from blood, obtained before the fourth cycle of nivolumab. The receptor source for this set is a human donor with classical Hodgkin lymphoma.

The chain carries TRBV5-1 and TRBJ2-3, with D perhaps TRBD1 (6 bases). Germline V gene sequence: CDR1 SGHRS, CDR2 YFSETQ. This CDR3 comprises 16 residues. Trimming left V 0 bases short and J 4 bases short, with 15 bases between. CDR3 sequence reads: CASSLGANRAADTQYF. The DNA of the CDR3 is TGCGCCAGCAGCTTGGGCGCGAACAGGGCGGCAGATACGCAGTATTTT.

This clone was seen more than once but under ten times. Here the CDR3 reads CASRQGTGKGAGELFF. In DNA, the CDR3 is TGTGCCAGCAGGCAAGGGACAGGGAAGGGCGCCGGGGAGCTGTTTTTT. The chain joins TRBV2 to TRBJ2-2; TRBD1 agrees at 9 bases. CDR1 and CDR2 from the germline V gene are SNHLY and FYNNEI. J lost 6 bases, V lost 6 bases, and 11 bases had no gene match. CDR3 length: 16 residues.

The rearrangement links TRBV27 to TRBJ2-3; TRBD2 aligns across 7 bases. V shed 3 bases and J 0 bases; nucleotides not matched to a gene: 0. Germline assignment: CDR1 MNHEY and CDR2 SMNVEV (reference sequence). This CDR3 comprises 14 residues. CDR3 sequence: CASSFSGSTDTQYF. The CDR3 bases are TGTGCCAGCAGTTTTAGCGGGAGCACAGATACGCAGTATTTT.

The rearrangement uses TRBV19 and TRBJ2-3; perhaps D is TRBD1 or TRBD2 (5 bases each). CDR3 length: 15 residues. Germline V CDR1 and CDR2: LNHDA, SQIVND (reference sequence). The ends were cut back, 7 bases at V and 8 bases at J, with 22 bases in the middle. DNA for the CDR3: TGTGCCAGTACCTCCGCCGGGACCATCGATGGTACGCAGTATTTT. Translated, it gives CASTSAGTIDGTQYF.

Details on this clone: Other nucleotide sequences from this sample produce the same CDR3. The J gene is TRBJ1-2, the V gene TRBV5-1, with a tentative D call TRBD1 (6 bases). V gave up 0 bases and J gave up 8 bases, with 11 bases separating them. CDR3 length: 13 amino acids. Per the germline V gene, CDR1 is SGHRS and CDR2 is YFSETQ. The CDR3 DNA sequence: TGCGCCAGCAGCTTGGCGGGGGCGGGGGGCTACACCTTC. Encoded protein: CASSLAGAGGYTF. Full variable domain (rest looked up from reference TRBV5-1 and TRBJ1-2): KAGVTQTPRYLIKTRGQQVTLSCSPISGHRSVSWYQQTPGQGLQFLFEYFSETQRNKGNFPGRFSGRQFSNSRSEMNVSTLELGDSALYLCASSLAGAGGYTFGSGTRLTVV.

The V gene is TRBV5-1, the J gene TRBJ1-1; D ambiguous. There are 13 residues in the CDR3. CDR1 is SGHRS, CDR2 YFSETQ, per germline. V was shortened by 0 bases and J by 0 bases, with 3 bases between the two germline ends. CDR3 sequence: CASSLVVNTEAFF. The DNA for the CDR3 is TGCGCCAGCAGCTTGGTCGTGAACACTGAAGCTTTCTTT. The full variable domain, with the rest looked up from reference TRBV5-1 and TRBJ1-1, is KAGVTQTPRYLIKTRGQQVTLSCSPISGHRSVSWYQQTPGQGLQFLFEYFSETQRNKGNFPGRFSGRQFSNSRSEMNVSTLELGDSALYLCASSLVVNTEAFFGQGTRLTVV.

This clone was observed a single time. This chain uses TRBV14 with TRBJ2-1; no clear D gene. Germline CDR1 is SGHDN and CDR2 is FVKESK. This CDR3 contains 15 residues. Trimming left V 0 bases short and J 2 bases short, with 8 bases between. The CDR3 DNA sequence: TGTGCCAGCAGCCAAGACCACAGCCCCTACAATGAGCAGTTCTTC. Translation: CASSQDHSPYNEQFF.

A few counts support this clone. V usage is TRBV7-2 and J usage is TRBJ2-5, with TRBD1 matching over 8 bases. The junction had 6 bases not matched to a gene; V was cut back by 1 base and J by 5 bases. The CDR3 has 15 amino acids. CDR1 and CDR2 (germline): SGHTA, FQGNSA. The DNA for the CDR3 is TGTGCCAGCAGCTTAGGGACAGGGAAGGGTGAGACCCAGTACTTC. It specifies CASSLGTGKGETQYF.

The chain is built from TRBV6-1 and TRBJ2-7; 13 nucleotides line up with TRBD2. The CDR3 covers 15 residues. Germline V CDR1 and CDR2: MNHNS, SASEGT. J lost 7 bases, V lost 6 bases, and 9 bases had no gene match. The CDR3 region is CASSLGTSGTREQYF. Written as DNA, the CDR3 is TGTGCCAGCAGCTTAGGGACTAGCGGGACTCGGGAGCAGTACTTC.

The rearrangement links TRBV7-9 to TRBJ1-6; no definite D call. This CDR3 spans 17 amino acids. Germline V lookup: CDR1 SEHNR, CDR2 FQNEAQ (reference sequence). Between the trimmed V and J ends, which lost 4 bases and 0 bases, there was a span of 13 bases. The CDR3 loop reads CASSSTVGSSYNSPLHF. In DNA form, the CDR3 reads TGTGCCAGCAGCTCCACAGTTGGTAGCTCCTATAATTCACCCCTCCACTTT.

This chain uses TRBV5-1 with TRBJ2-3; D not resolved. V shed 4 bases and J shed 0 bases, with 3 bases lying between them. CDR3 length equals 12 residues. CDR1 SGHRS and CDR2 YFSETQ come from the germline V gene. This chain's CDR3 is CASSQSTDTQYF. The CDR3 DNA reads TGCGCCAGCAGCCAAAGCACAGATACGCAGTATTTT.

The CDR3 DNA is TGTGCCAGCAGCTTTACAGGAACCTATGGCTACACCTTC. This gives the protein CASSFTGTYGYTF. This rearrangement joins TRBV7-6 to TRBJ1-2; D is possibly TRBD1 (5 bases). V lost 3 bases and J lost 4, with 9 bases in between. CDR1 SGHVS and CDR2 FNYEAQ come from the germline V gene. The CDR3 contains 13 residues.

This chain joins TRBV29-1 and TRBJ2-3; D possibly corresponds to TRBD2 (5 bases). This CDR3 region has 15 residues. Germline V gene data show CDR1 as SQVTM and CDR2 as ANQGSEA. V gave up 3 bases and J gave up 4 bases, with 17 bases separating them. The CDR3 spells CSVDGVASIADTQYF. In nucleotides, the CDR3 is TGCAGCGTTGACGGTGTAGCTAGCATAGCAGATACGCAGTATTTT.

This clone was seen a few times. This chain joins TRBV28 and TRBJ1-5, with D unresolved. The germline CDR1 and CDR2 sequences are MDHEN and SYDVKM. CDR3 length: 12 residues. The V gene lost 7 bases and the J gene lost 10 bases, with 14 bases spanning the gap. CDR3 nucleotides: TGTGCCAGCAATCCCCTGGGTCGTCCCCAGCATTTT. This gives the protein CASNPLGRPQHF. Combining the CDR3 with reference TRBV28 and TRBJ1-5 gives the whole variable domain DVKVTQSSRYLVKRTGEKVFLECVQDMDHENMFWYRQDPGLGLRLIYFSYDVKMKEKGDIPEGYSVSREKKERFSLILESASTNQTSMYLCASNPLGRPQHFGDGTRLSIL.